The 26 T cell receptor beta chains below all came from one sample that was sequenced in a study of cytomegalovirus exposure and HLA in healthy donors. The primer mix had 60 Vbeta and 13 Jbeta primers. TCRdb's table, derived via immunoSEQ multiplex PCR, lists solely in-frame clones and lacks some. The sample shows 130,000 to 150,000 clones, around 73% of them seen only once. The sequencing input was PBMCs. These receptors were collected from a human donor in good health.

The chain is built from TRBV5-4 and TRBJ2-7, with D possibly being TRBD2 (5 bases). V was pared by 7 bases and J by 3 bases, with 8 bases between. This CDR3 spans 11 amino acids. Germline CDR1 and CDR2: SGHNT and YYREEE (reference sequence). For the CDR3, the DNA is TGTGCCAGCGGAGGCAGCTACGAGCAGTACTTC. This sequence encodes CASGGSYEQYF.

DNA for the CDR3: TGTGCCAGCAGTCCGGGACAGGGGGCTGAAGCTTTCTTT. Translation gives CASSPGQGAEAFF. The V gene is TRBV27, the J gene TRBJ1-1, with 11 bases lining up with TRBD1. CDR1 is MNHEY, CDR2 SMNVEV, per germline (reference sequence). The J segment lost 6 bases and the V segment lost 5 bases, leaving 2 bases of the junction unmatched. This CDR3 region has 13 residues.

The DNA of the CDR3 is TGTGCCACCATGGGGACACTAGGATTAGAGACCCAGTACTTC. Translating gives CATMGTLGLETQYF. The rearrangement joins TRBV6-1 to TRBJ2-5, with D possibly matching TRBD1 (6 bases). The CDR3 length is 14 residues. The ends were cut back, 10 bases at V and 4 bases at J, with 19 bases in the middle. Germline values: CDR1 MNHNS, CDR2 SASEGT.

V gene TRBV5-1 combines with J gene TRBJ2-5; 12 bases agree with TRBD2. Matching the DNA end better, TRBJ2-7 makes the J call doubtful. CDR3 length equals 16 residues. Germline V gene lookup returns CDR1 SGHRS and CDR2 YFSETQ. Here the CDR3 reads CASSAPLAGGSYEQYF. In DNA, the CDR3 is TGCGCCAGCAGCGCCCCACTAGCGGGAGGATCCTACGAGCAGTACTTC.

J is TRBJ2-1 and V is TRBV7-2; D perhaps matches TRBD2 (6 bases). Germline CDR1 reads SGHTA; CDR2 reads FQGNSA. The CDR3 extends over 15 amino acids. V was trimmed by 3 bases and J by 8 bases, leaving 17 bases between them. The CDR3 DNA sequence: TGTGCCAGCAGCTTCGCGCGGGGAGCTGGGTATGAGCAGTTCTTC. Protein sequence: CASSFARGAGYEQFF.

This chain links TRBV5-1 with TRBJ1-3; no reliable D call. CDR3 length: 15 residues. Germline V lookup: CDR1 SGHRS, CDR2 YFSETQ. V lost 6 bases and J 6 bases, leaving 19 bases between the germline ends. The CDR3 nucleotides are TGCGCCAGCACGCCCGGGTACACTCTGGAAAACACCATATATTTT. Encoded protein: CASTPGYTLENTIYF.

This clone was seen more than once but under ten times. The gene calls are TRBV5-1 and TRBJ2-7; maybe TRBD2 (6 bases). Germline V gene lookup returns CDR1 SGHRS and CDR2 YFSETQ. This CDR3 is 15 amino acids long. With 0 bases removed from V and 1 base from J, the gap between germline ends came to 11 bases. CDR3 nucleotides: TGCGCCAGCAGCTTGGAGGCGGGGCCATCCTACGAGCAGTACTTC. This translates into CASSLEAGPSYEQYF.

The rearrangement uses TRBV7-9 and TRBJ1-3; maybe TRBD1 (5 bases). CDR1 is SEHNR, CDR2 FQNEAQ, per germline (reference sequence). Trimming removed 0 bases from V and 0 bases from J, with 12 bases in between. CDR3 length: 17 amino acids. The CDR3 nucleotides are TGTGCCAGCAGCTTAGCGCCCGACAGTTTCTCTGGAAACACCATATATTTT. It codes for CASSLAPDSFSGNTIYF. The whole variable domain, remainder taken from reference TRBV7-9 and TRBJ1-3, is DTGVSQNPRHKITKRGQNVTFRCDPISEHNRLYWYRQTLGQGPEFLTYFQNEAQLEKSRLLSDRFSAERPKGSFSTLEIQRTEQGDSAMYLCASSLAPDSFSGNTIYFGEGSWLTVV.

This chain links TRBV5-4 with TRBJ2-3; no definite D call. Trimming removed 0 bases from V and 2 bases from J, with 4 bases in between. The germline V gene has CDR1 SGHNT and CDR2 YYREEE (reference sequence). This CDR3 is 13 amino acids long. CDR3 sequence reads: CASSLDSTDTQYF. The CDR3 DNA is TGTGCCAGCAGCTTGGACTCCACAGATACGCAGTATTTT.

This rearrangement joins TRBV7-3 to TRBJ1-3; D ambiguous. This CDR3 region has 13 residues. Per the germline V gene, CDR1 is SGHTA and CDR2 is FQGTGA. Between the trimmed V and J ends, which lost 5 bases and 4 bases, there was a span of 9 bases. The CDR3 DNA reads TGTGCCAGCAGCCCCGGACTCGGAAACACCATATATTTT. Protein: CASSPGLGNTIYF.

The chain recombines TRBV29-1 with TRBJ2-1; perhaps TRBD2 as D (6 bases). Germline V lookup: CDR1 SQVTM, CDR2 ANQGSEA. V lost 3 bases and J 1 base, leaving 16 bases between the germline ends. The CDR3 is 16 residues long. The CDR3 bases are TGCAGCGTTGAGGTGGGAACAGGAGGGTCCTACAATGAGCAGTTCTTC. It yields the protein CSVEVGTGGSYNEQFF.

This clone was seen more than once but under ten times. The V call is TRBV5-1, the J call TRBJ1-4; TRBD1 is a possible D gene (6 bases). CDR3 length equals 14 residues. CDR1 is SGHRS, CDR2 YFSETQ, per germline. Deletions cut 4 bases from V and 1 base from J, with 8 bases between. CDR3 coding DNA: TGCGCCAGCAGCGTACAGGGAACTAATGAAAAACTGTTTTTT. Translation: CASSVQGTNEKLFF.

This clone was counted once. The chain couples TRBV28 to TRBJ1-2; D is uncertain. There are 16 residues in the CDR3. V gave up 3 bases and J gave up 1 base, with 15 bases separating them. Germline loops: CDR1 MDHEN, CDR2 SYDVKM. This CDR3 reads CASSFGVVLNNYGYTF. As DNA, the CDR3 is TGTGCCAGCAGTTTCGGGGTTGTATTGAATAACTATGGCTACACCTTC.

This clone has more than one count but fewer than ten. This rearrangement joins TRBV6-4 to TRBJ2-3, with a tentative D call TRBD1 (6 bases). The CDR3 is 15 amino acids. Germline V gives CDR1 MRHNA, CDR2 SNTAGT. The V end lost 0 bases, the J end lost 3 bases, and 10 bases lay between the germline ends. CDR3 nucleotide sequence: TGTGCCAGCAGTGACTCGGGGGCTGGTACAGATACGCAGTATTTT. This codes for CASSDSGAGTDTQYF.

This clone came up a few times. This chain uses TRBV27 with TRBJ1-5; the match to TRBD1 covers 7 bases. The CDR3 extends over 14 amino acids. Unmatched junction bases numbered 8, after V lost 5 bases and J lost 7 bases. The germline V gene has CDR1 MNHEY and CDR2 SMNVEV (reference sequence). CDR3: CASSPGQAGQPQHF. CDR3 in DNA: TGTGCCAGCAGTCCCGGACAGGCCGGCCAGCCCCAGCATTTT.

This clone was recorded a few times. The rearrangement joins TRBV7-9 to TRBJ1-3; D call uncertain. V dropped 4 bases and J dropped 4 bases, with 11 bases sitting between them. The CDR3 extends over 14 amino acids. CDR1 SEHNR and CDR2 FQNEAQ come from the germline V gene (reference sequence). The CDR3 protein is CASSSRGAGNTIYF. The CDR3 DNA reads TGTGCCAGCAGCTCTCGGGGTGCCGGAAACACCATATATTTT.

J is TRBJ2-5 and V is TRBV5-4; no firm D call. The CDR3 contains 14 residues. Germline V gene sequence: CDR1 SGHNT, CDR2 YYREEE (reference sequence). Trimming removed 0 bases from V and 1 base from J, with 7 bases in between. The chain's CDR3 is CASSLEATQETQYF. As DNA, the CDR3 is TGTGCCAGCAGCTTGGAAGCCACCCAAGAGACCCAGTACTTC.

There are a few counts of this clone. The chain employs TRBV2 and TRBJ2-1, with D possibly TRBD2 on 6 matching bases. Trimming took off 10 bases at V and 3 bases at J, with 13 bases between the two ends. This CDR3 spans 13 amino acids. Per germline, CDR1 SNHLY and CDR2 FYNNEI. CDR3 amino acids: CATRPAGYNEQFF. In DNA, the CDR3 is TGTGCCACCAGACCAGCGGGCTACAATGAGCAGTTCTTC.

This rearrangement joins TRBV19 to TRBJ2-3, with a tentative D call TRBD2 (6 bases). Trimming shortened V by 3 bases and J by 4 bases, and 14 bases separated the two germline ends. There are 15 residues in the CDR3. Germline CDR1 LNHDA, CDR2 SQIVND (reference sequence). CDR3 amino acids: CASSMRSGDPDTQYF. In DNA, the CDR3 is TGTGCCAGTAGTATGAGGTCGGGAGACCCAGATACGCAGTATTTT. The full variable domain, rest sourced from reference TRBV19 and TRBJ2-3, is DGGITQSPKYLFRKEGQNVTLSCEQNLNHDAMYWYRQDPGQGLRLIYYSQIVNDFQKGDIAEGYSVSREKKESFPLTVTSAQKNPTAFYLCASSMRSGDPDTQYFGPGTRLTVL.

This chain connects TRBV10-1 to TRBJ2-2; a possible D gene is TRBD2 (6 bases). Germline CDR1 is WNHNN and CDR2 is SYGVQD (reference sequence). The length of the CDR3 is 15 residues. Trimming left V 0 bases short and J 7 bases short, with 12 bases between. Here the CDR3 reads CASSESTGVGGELFF. CDR3 coding DNA: TGCGCCAGCAGTGAGTCGACGGGGGTCGGCGGGGAGCTGTTTTTT.

The V gene is TRBV9, the J gene TRBJ1-6; a weak D match, TRBD1 (5 bases). Deletions cut 3 bases from V and 6 bases from J, with 10 bases between. The length of the CDR3 is 14 residues. Germline V gene data show CDR1 as SGDLS and CDR2 as YYNGEE. CDR3 bases: TGTGCCAGCAGCGCCAGGGTTGGTAATTCACCCCTCCACTTT. It encodes CASSARVGNSPLHF.

Note on this clone: The junction and the germline gene differ at one end; a read error may be behind it. The CDR3 bases are TGTGCTAGCAGCGACGGGACTAGTGGGATTCAGACCCAGTACTTC. The encoded protein is CASSDGTSGIQTQYF. V and J are TRBV7-7 and TRBJ2-5; 8 bases line up with TRBD2. From germline, CDR1 is SSHAT and CDR2 FNYEAQ (reference sequence). There are 15 residues in the CDR3.

V and J are TRBV7-2 and TRBJ2-2; 9 positions agree with TRBD2. The CDR3 extends over 15 amino acids. J lost 0 bases, V lost 6 bases, and 2 bases had no gene match. Looked up from germline, CDR1 is SGHTA and CDR2 is FQGNSA. This CDR3 is CASSAGGANTGELFF. CDR3 sequence (DNA): TGTGCCAGCAGTGCGGGGGGGGCGAACACCGGGGAGCTGTTTTTT.

The V call is TRBV5-5, the J call TRBJ2-3, with 8 bases aligning to TRBD2. Unmatched junction bases numbered 8, after V lost 4 bases and J lost 4 bases. Germline V gene data show CDR1 as SGHKS and CDR2 as YYEKEE (reference sequence). This CDR3 is built from 15 residues. The CDR3 loop is CASSPRGGGADTQYF. In nucleotides, the CDR3 is TGTGCCAGCAGCCCTCGGGGGGGCGGTGCAGATACGCAGTATTTT.

The chain couples TRBV2 to TRBJ1-1; D ambiguous. The CDR3 covers 15 residues. Between the trimmed V and J ends, which lost 5 bases and 1 base, there was a span of 14 bases. CDR1 is SNHLY and CDR2 is FYNNEI in the germline V gene. In DNA form, the CDR3 reads TGTGCCAGCAGTTTACGGAACAGTCCGAACACTGAAGCTTTCTTT. Its translation: CASSLRNSPNTEAFF.

CDR3 in amino acids: CASSHYSTGGTEAFF. CDR3 DNA sequence: TGTGCCAGCAGCCATTATTCGACAGGGGGCACTGAAGCTTTCTTT. V gene TRBV16 combines with J gene TRBJ1-1; 9 bases match TRBD1. The CDR3 spans 15 residues. Trimming at V came to 3 bases and at J to 4 bases, leaving 6 bases not matched to a gene. CDR1 is KGHSY and CDR2 is FQNENV in the germline V gene.